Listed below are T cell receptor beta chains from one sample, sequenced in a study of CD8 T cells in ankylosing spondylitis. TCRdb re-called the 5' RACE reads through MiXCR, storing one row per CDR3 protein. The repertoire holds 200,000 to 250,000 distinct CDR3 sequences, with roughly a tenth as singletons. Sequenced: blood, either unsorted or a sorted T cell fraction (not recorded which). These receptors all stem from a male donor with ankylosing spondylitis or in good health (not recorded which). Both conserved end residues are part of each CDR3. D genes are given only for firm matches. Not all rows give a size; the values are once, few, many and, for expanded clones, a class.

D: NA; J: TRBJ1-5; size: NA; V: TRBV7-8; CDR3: CASSSNNQGQPQHF; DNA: TGTGCCAGCAGCTCGAATAATCAGGGACAGCCCCAGCATTTT
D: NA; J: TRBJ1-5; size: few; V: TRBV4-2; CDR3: CASSQGTGLNQPQHF; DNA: TGTGCCAGCAGCCAAGGAACTGGGCTCAATCAGCCCCAGCATTTT
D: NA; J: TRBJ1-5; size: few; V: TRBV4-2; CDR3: CASSLAPALNQPQHF; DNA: TGTGCCAGCAGCCTCGCCCCCGCTCTCAATCAGCCCCAGCATTTT
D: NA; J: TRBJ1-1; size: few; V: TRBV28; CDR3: CASTVGGTNTEAFF; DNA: TGTGCCAGCACCGTGGGGGGGACGAACACTGAAGCTTTCTTT
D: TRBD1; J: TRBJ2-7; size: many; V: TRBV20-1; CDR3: CSARDRTGLSYEQYF; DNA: TGCAGTGCTAGAGATCGGACAGGGCTATCCTACGAGCAGTACTTC
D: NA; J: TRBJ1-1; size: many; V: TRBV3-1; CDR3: CASSQGVNTEAFF; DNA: TGTGCCAGCAGCCAGGGGGTGAACACTGAAGCTTTCTTT
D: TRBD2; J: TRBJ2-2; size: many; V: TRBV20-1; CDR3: CSVTGGLNTGELFF; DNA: TGCAGTGTTACGGGGGGATTGAACACCGGGGAGCTGTTTTTT
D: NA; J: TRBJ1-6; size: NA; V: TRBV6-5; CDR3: CASSYAGLNSPLHF; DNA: TGTGCCAGCAGTTACGCAGGTCTTAATTCACCCCTCCACTTT
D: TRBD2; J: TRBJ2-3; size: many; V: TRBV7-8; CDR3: CASSLASGAADTQYF; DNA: TGTGCCAGCAGCTTAGCTAGCGGGGCGGCAGATACGCAGTATTTT
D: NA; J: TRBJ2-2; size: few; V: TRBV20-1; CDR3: CSASRGTTGELFF; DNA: TGCAGTGCCTCAAGGGGGACTACCGGGGAGCTGTTTTTT
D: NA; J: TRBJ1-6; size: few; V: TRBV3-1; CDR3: CASSQDIRDTQPNF; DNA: TGTGCCAGCAGCCAAGATATAAGGGACACCCAACCGAACTTT
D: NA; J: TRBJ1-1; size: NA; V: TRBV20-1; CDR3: CSAIYRGDAEAFF; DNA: TGCAGTGCTATATATAGGGGCGACGCTGAAGCTTTCTTT
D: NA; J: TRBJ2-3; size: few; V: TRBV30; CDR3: CAWSLGAGSTDTQYF; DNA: TGTGCCTGGAGTCTAGGGGCAGGGAGCACAGATACGCAGTATTTT
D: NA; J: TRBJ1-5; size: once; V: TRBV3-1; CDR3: CASSQDTQPQHF; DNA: TGTGCCAGCAGCCAAGACACTCAGCCCCAGCATTTT
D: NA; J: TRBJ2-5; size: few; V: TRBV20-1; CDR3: CSADPTGGEETQYF; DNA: TGCAGTGCAGACCCAACGGGGGGCGAAGAGACCCAGTACTTC
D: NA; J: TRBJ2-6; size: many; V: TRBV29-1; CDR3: CSVEEDFGANVLTF; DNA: TGCAGCGTTGAAGAAGACTTTGGGGCCAACGTCCTGACTTTC
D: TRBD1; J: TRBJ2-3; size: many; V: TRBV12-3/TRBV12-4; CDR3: CASSSRDRDTDTQYF; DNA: TGTGCCAGCAGCAGCCGGGACAGGGACACAGATACGCAGTATTTT